This passage covers 14 T cell receptor beta chains from one sample sequenced in a study of T cell responses to AZD1222 COVID-19 vaccine. The protocol was immunoSEQ multiplex PCR, while the TCRdb copy is restricted to in-frame clones and leaves out a portion. The data hold fewer than 90,000 clones, with about nine tenths observed a single time. The sequencing used peripheral blood, collected 28 days after the second AZD1222 dose. The receptors were gathered from an adult who received the AZD1222 COVID-19 vaccine.

The rearrangement uses TRBV9 and TRBJ2-2; D is uncertain. CDR3 length: 12 residues. V shed 3 bases and J shed 7 bases, with 7 bases lying between them. CDR1 and CDR2 from the germline V gene are SGDLS and YYNGEE. CDR3 amino acids: CASSGVGGELFF. CDR3 nucleotides: TGTGCCAGCAGCGGAGTAGGCGGGGAGCTGTTTTTT.

The chain couples TRBV24-1 to TRBJ2-1; D is unclear. CDR1 is KGHDR and CDR2 is SFDVKD in the germline V gene. The V end lost 7 bases, the J end lost 8 bases, and 14 bases lay between the germline ends. There are 13 residues in the CDR3. For the CDR3, the DNA is TGTGCCACCAGCCGAGGCCTAAGAGATGAGCAGTTCTTC. It yields the protein CATSRGLRDEQFF.

With respect to this clone: Sequence at one end of the junction differs from germline and may be a read error. This chain connects TRBV6-2 or TRBV6-3 to TRBJ2-3, with 14 bases that match TRBD2. The CDR3 has 13 residues. CDR1 is MNHEY and CDR2 is SVGEGT in the germline V gene. This CDR3 is CASSPGLAGGQPF. DNA of the CDR3: TGTGCCAGCAGTCCCGGACTAGCGGGGGGCCAGCCTTTT.

The chain is built from TRBV5-5 and TRBJ2-2; TRBD2 is a possible D gene (5 bases). Germline assignment: CDR1 SGHKS and CDR2 YYEKEE (reference sequence). This CDR3 region has 14 residues. The germline V and J ends were trimmed by 2 bases and 1 base, with 6 bases remaining between them. CDR3 sequence: CASSFGLNTGELFF. The CDR3 DNA sequence: TGTGCCAGCAGCTTTGGACTGAACACCGGGGAGCTGTTTTTT.

The V call is TRBV21-1, the J call TRBJ2-5. TRBV21-1 is reported as a pseudogene. The CDR3 totals 17 residues. The CDR3 DNA reads TGTGCCAGCGAAAGGGAGGGTGGACAGGCGGGACAAGAGACCCAGTACTTC. It codes for CASEREGGQAGQETQYF.

This chain links TRBV7-2 with TRBJ1-5; D remains unclear. CDR1 and CDR2 from the germline V gene are SGHTA and FQGNSA. The V end was cut by 6 bases, the J end by 3 bases, with 15 bases between. The CDR3 spans 15 residues. This CDR3 reads CASSHSQANNQPQHF. The CDR3 region has the DNA TGTGCCAGCAGTCACAGCCAAGCTAACAATCAGCCCCAGCATTTT.

The CDR3 here is CASSQVQGDYGYTF. CDR3 coding DNA: TGTGCCAGCAGCCAGGTACAGGGGGACTATGGCTACACCTTC. The chain recombines TRBV14 with TRBJ1-2; 8 nucleotides align to TRBD1. The CDR3 is 14 residues long. Germline V CDR1 and CDR2: SGHDN, FVKESK. V trimming: 3 bases; J trimming: 3 bases; junction bases outside the gene matches: 3.

The chain recombines TRBV6-6 with TRBJ1-5; D call uncertain. The CDR3 consists of 15 residues. The germline V gene has CDR1 MNHNY and CDR2 SVGAGI (reference sequence). The V gene lost 10 bases and the J gene lost 0 bases, with 16 bases spanning the gap. CDR3 coding DNA: TGTGCCATCCGCCCCCGCCCTGATAGCAATCAGCCCCAGCATTTT. Translation: CAIRPRPDSNQPQHF.

The chain carries TRBV24-1 and TRBJ2-1; 7 bases fit TRBD2. With 3 bases clipped from V and 9 bases from J, the junction kept 10 bases outside the gene matches. The CDR3 has 15 amino acids. Germline V gene data show CDR1 as KGHDR and CDR2 as SFDVKD. The chain's CDR3 is CATSDPGTIPGEQFF. The CDR3 region has the DNA TGTGCCACCAGTGATCCTGGGACTATCCCTGGTGAGCAGTTCTTC.

The chain recombines TRBV7-2 with TRBJ2-5; no clear D. The CDR3 spans 14 residues. CDR1 is SGHTA, CDR2 FQGNSA, per germline. The V and J ends lost 1 base and 4 bases respectively, with 10 bases between them. CDR3 nucleotide sequence: TGTGCCAGCAGCTTAGGGTTGGCAGGAGAGACCCAGTACTTC. This sequence encodes CASSLGLAGETQYF.

The chain combines TRBV5-6 with TRBJ2-7; no firm D call. Germline-derived CDR1 and CDR2 are SGHDT and YYEEEE. Trimming removed 3 bases from V and 7 bases from J, with 8 bases in between. CDR3 length: 11 residues. CDR3 in DNA: TGTGCCAGCAGCTCGAACCATGAGCAGTACTTC. It codes for CASSSNHEQYF.

The genes are TRBV7-2 and TRBJ1-6, with D hard to call. The germline V and J ends were trimmed by 2 bases and 8 bases, with 10 bases remaining between them. The CDR3 length is 14 residues. Germline loops: CDR1 SGHTA, CDR2 FQGNSA. Here the CDR3 reads CASSLTTRYSPLHF. The CDR3 DNA reads TGTGCCAGCAGCTTAACGACCCGATATTCACCCCTCCACTTT.

This clone has only one observation. The J gene is TRBJ2-4, the V gene TRBV11-2; D unclear. Trimming stripped 2 bases from V and 1 base from J, with 12 bases between. Per the germline V gene, CDR1 is SGHAT and CDR2 is FQNNGV. The CDR3 runs 16 residues. The CDR3, as DNA: TGTGCCAGCAGCTTAAGGAGCCCTCTGGCCAAAAACATTCAGTACTTC. Protein product: CASSLRSPLAKNIQYF.

The chain links TRBV5-6 to TRBJ1-1; 8 bases align to TRBD1. Germline V gene lookup returns CDR1 SGHDT and CDR2 YYEEEE. CDR3 length: 11 residues. The trim removed 3 bases at V and 10 bases at J, leaving 2 bases unmatched. The CDR3 DNA is TGTGCCAGCAGCTATGGGACAGGAGCTTTCTTT. Translated, it gives CASSYGTGAFF.